These 13 T cell receptor beta chains were all obtained from the same sample, sequenced in a study of T cells after yellow fever vaccination. TCRdb re-derived calls from the 5' RACE reads in MiXCR, one entry per CDR3 protein. The profile shows 500,000 to 650,000 distinct CDR3 sequences, over 9% of them singletons. The source material was PBMCs, sampled on the day of the yellow fever booster vaccination. Receptors were obtained from a man aged 25 to 40 who received the YFV17D yellow fever vaccine.

This clonotype was detected ten times or more. The V call is TRBV6-1, the J call TRBJ1-1, with D possibly being TRBD1 (6 bases). V lost 7 bases, J lost 2 bases, and 17 bases lay in between. The germline V gene encodes CDR1 MNHNS and CDR2 SASEGT. The CDR3 covers 15 residues. CDR3 bases: TGTGCCAGCAAGACCGGGGGGCAGGCAAACACTGAAGCTTTCTTT. Encoded protein: CASKTGGQANTEAFF.

The chain links TRBV20-1 to TRBJ2-7; weak D call: TRBD1 (6 bases). Germline lookup yields CDR1 DFQATT and CDR2 SNEGSKA (reference sequence). V lost 1 base and J lost 3, with 13 bases in between. The CDR3 loop spans 14 amino acids. In nucleotides, the CDR3 is TGCAGTGCTAGAGTACCGGACAGTTACTACGAGCAGTACTTC. It codes for CSARVPDSYYEQYF.

This clonotype was seen more than once but under ten times. The chain joins TRBV4-2 to TRBJ2-3, with 8 bases aligning to TRBD2. CDR1 is LGHNA and CDR2 is YNFKEQ in the germline V gene. V was clipped by 1 base and J by 4 bases; unmatched bases: 16. The CDR3 covers 19 residues. The CDR3 reads CASSQGPASGTSGSDTQYF. For the CDR3, the DNA is TGTGCCAGCAGCCAAGGCCCCGCCTCCGGGACTAGTGGCTCAGATACGCAGTATTTT.

This clonotype was picked up a small number of times. The V and J genes are TRBV29-1 and TRBJ2-2; TRBD2 matches 8 bases. Trimming at V came to 3 bases and at J to 3 bases, leaving 6 bases not matched to a gene. Germline CDR1 SQVTM, CDR2 ANQGSEA. This CDR3 region has 15 residues. The CDR3 here is CSVDLAGIYTGELFF. CDR3 nucleotides: TGCAGCGTTGATCTAGCGGGCATTTACACCGGGGAGCTGTTTTTT.

This clonotype came up many times. Here the CDR3 DNA reads TGCGCCAGCAGCTTGGACGTATCCTACGAGCAGTACTTC. Translating gives CASSLDVSYEQYF. J is TRBJ2-7 and V is TRBV5-1; D is uncertain. Germline CDR1 reads SGHRS; CDR2 reads YFSETQ. The V end lost 0 bases, the J end lost 1 base, and 5 bases lay between the germline ends. The CDR3 runs 13 residues. The full variable domain, completed using reference TRBV5-1 and TRBJ2-7, is KAGVTQTPRYLIKTRGQQVTLSCSPISGHRSVSWYQQTPGQGLQFLFEYFSETQRNKGNFPGRFSGRQFSNSRSEMNVSTLELGDSALYLCASSLDVSYEQYFGPGTRLTVT.

The V call is TRBV11-2, the J call TRBJ2-3; possibly TRBD2 for D (6 bases). This CDR3 is built from 15 residues. Germline V gene lookup returns CDR1 SGHAT and CDR2 FQNNGV. Trimming stripped 3 bases from V and 6 bases from J, with 16 bases between. Here the CDR3 DNA reads TGTGCCAGCAGCTTTTGGGAACTAGCTCGGGATACGCAGTATTTT. As protein: CASSFWELARDTQYF.

In this sample, this clonotype turned up a few times. V gene TRBV10-3 combines with J gene TRBJ2-2; D uncertain. CDR3 length equals 14 residues. Trimming cost V 6 bases and J 1 base, with 9 bases left between them. The germline V gene encodes CDR1 ENHRY and CDR2 SYGVKD. As DNA, the CDR3 is TGTGCCATCAGCCTAGACCGGAACACCGGGGAGCTGTTTTTT. This translates into CAISLDRNTGELFF.

This clonotype has a handful of counts. The rearrangement links TRBV5-1 to TRBJ2-7; D may be TRBD1 or TRBD2 (5 bases each). Deletions cut 3 bases from V and 6 bases from J, with 19 bases between. CDR3 length: 15 residues. Germline V gene data show CDR1 as SGHRS and CDR2 as YFSETQ. In DNA, the CDR3 is TGCGCCAGCAGCTCCCGGGGCGACTCCGGGACCGAGCAGTACTTC. This translates into CASSSRGDSGTEQYF.

This clonotype has a single count. This chain connects TRBV9 to TRBJ2-3; 13 bases map to TRBD2. Germline assignment: CDR1 SGDLS and CDR2 YYNGEE. The J segment lost 4 bases and the V segment lost 6 bases, leaving 8 bases of the junction unmatched. The CDR3 has 16 amino acids. The chain's CDR3 is CASTTGTSGTPDTQYF. The DNA for the CDR3 is TGTGCCAGCACCACGGGGACTAGCGGGACCCCAGATACGCAGTATTTT.

The rearrangement links TRBV7-2 to TRBJ2-1; D may be TRBD1 or TRBD2 (5 bases each). V dropped 3 bases and J dropped 6 bases, with 18 bases sitting between them. The V gene's germline CDR1 is SGHTA and CDR2 FQGNSA. CDR3 length: 16 residues. The CDR3 reads CASSLESGSVGNEQFF. The DNA of the CDR3 is TGTGCCAGCAGCTTGGAGTCAGGGAGCGTTGGCAATGAGCAGTTCTTC.

In this sample, this clonotype turned up a few times. V usage is TRBV12-3 or TRBV12-4 and J usage is TRBJ1-6; D is unclear. V lost 5 bases and J lost 7, with 9 bases in between. The CDR3 consists of 13 residues. The CDR3 nucleotides read TGTGCCAGCAGTCAGCGGGAGAATTCACCCCTCCACTTT. It yields the protein CASSQRENSPLHF.

There are many counts of this clonotype. The genes are TRBV10-3 and TRBJ2-3; 10 bases fit TRBD2. J was trimmed by 1 base and V by 6 bases; bases with no gene match: 10. The germline CDR1 and CDR2 sequences are ENHRY and SYGVKD. This CDR3 has 17 amino acids. For the CDR3, the DNA is TGTGCCATCAGAGACGCCTCCGGACTAGCGGGCACAGATACGCAGTATTTT. It codes for CAIRDASGLAGTDTQYF.

This clonotype has ten or more counts. The CDR3 nucleotides are TGCAGTGCTAGTCCTGGGGATCGGGCTTTCTTT. It codes for CSASPGDRAFF. This sequence joins TRBV20-1 and TRBJ1-1; no clear D gene. Germline V gene sequence: CDR1 DFQATT, CDR2 SNEGSKA (reference sequence). The V end lost 3 bases, the J end lost 11 bases, and 13 bases lay between the germline ends. This CDR3 comprises 11 residues.